These 12 T cell receptor beta chains were all obtained from the same sample, sequenced in a study of a mutant IDH1 vaccine in newly diagnosed glioma. Described time point: baseline, week 1 (first vaccination visit). This sample's treatment: pre-vaccination baseline after standard-of-care therapy. The method was immunoSEQ multiplex PCR; TCRdb's version includes in-frame clones alone and lacks a portion of them. Of tens of thousands of clones in the sample, 70% to 90% are singletons; the top ten hold around 2.5%. The specimen comprised PBMCs, sampled from a glioma patient treated with radiotherapy, temozolomide or both. The receptors originated from a man between 35 and 55 years old with glioma.

V is TRBV7-9 and J is TRBJ2-7; 10 bases align to TRBD2. CDR1 is SEHNR and CDR2 is FQNEAQ in the germline V gene (reference sequence). CDR3 size: 19 residues. After removal of 2 bases from V and 4 bases from J, the junction contained 17 bases not matched to a gene. CDR3 sequence reads: CASSLPQREGRFFDYEQYF. DNA for the CDR3: TGTGCCAGCAGCTTACCCCAGCGGGAGGGCCGATTTTTTGATTACGAGCAGTACTTC.

The V gene is TRBV5-5, the J gene TRBJ1-2; D uncertain. Per the germline V gene, CDR1 is SGHKS and CDR2 is YYEKEE (reference sequence). This CDR3 has 16 residues. The V and J ends lost 1 base and 5 bases respectively, with 18 bases between them. CDR3 coding DNA: TGTGCCAGCAGCTTGCGAGCTGTGGTGATGAGTTATGGCTACACCTTC. It encodes CASSLRAVVMSYGYTF.

This chain uses TRBV6-1 with TRBJ2-7; 11 bases align to TRBD1. CDR1 MNHNS and CDR2 SASEGT come from the germline V gene. CDR3 length: 14 residues. J lost 5 bases, V lost 4 bases, and 4 bases had no gene match. This CDR3 reads CASSARTGGDEQYF. CDR3 in DNA: TGTGCCAGCAGTGCCAGGACAGGGGGCGACGAGCAGTACTTC.

This chain uses TRBV7-8 with TRBJ1-4; 7 positions agree with TRBD1. This CDR3 spans 15 amino acids. V shed 5 bases, J shed 5 bases, and the junction held 8 bases outside the gene matches. In germline, CDR1 is SGHVS, CDR2 FQNEAQ. The CDR3 loop reads CASSPRGVANEKLFF. The CDR3 region has the DNA TGTGCCAGCAGCCCCAGGGGGGTAGCGAATGAAAAACTGTTTTTT.

The CDR3 here is CASSLGTTYEQYF. CDR3 bases: TGTGCCAGCAGCTTAGGGACTACCTACGAGCAGTACTTC. This rearrangement joins TRBV11-2 to TRBJ2-7; D perhaps matches TRBD2 (6 bases). This CDR3 is built from 13 residues. Germline V gives CDR1 SGHAT, CDR2 FQNNGV. Trimming removed 1 base at V and 2 bases at J, with 6 bases between.

The chain employs TRBV18 and TRBJ2-5, with 9 bases that match TRBD1. The trim removed 6 bases at V and 2 bases at J, leaving 7 bases unmatched. This CDR3 contains 15 residues. The V gene's germline CDR1 is KGHSH and CDR2 LQKENI. The CDR3 spells CASSPGTGRQETQYF. In DNA form, the CDR3 reads TGTGCCAGCTCGCCGGGGACAGGGCGGCAAGAGACCCAGTACTTC.

This rearrangement joins TRBV19 to TRBJ1-5; D not resolved. Germline loops: CDR1 LNHDA, CDR2 SQIVND (reference sequence). V lost 1 base to trimming and J lost 3 bases, with 4 bases between them. The CDR3 is made up of 13 amino acids. The CDR3 region is CASSIVINQPQHF. The CDR3 DNA sequence: TGTGCCAGTAGTATAGTCATCAATCAGCCCCAGCATTTT. The whole variable domain, filled in from reference TRBV19 and TRBJ1-5, reads DGGITQSPKYLFRKEGQNVTLSCEQNLNHDAMYWYRQDPGQGLRLIYYSQIVNDFQKGDIAEGYSVSREKKESFPLTVTSAQKNPTAFYLCASSIVINQPQHFGDGTRLSIL.

This clone was recorded once. The V and J genes are TRBV19 and TRBJ1-5; D is possibly TRBD1 (6 bases). V lost 5 bases and J lost 5, with 13 bases in between. This CDR3 is built from 14 residues. Looked up from germline, CDR1 is LNHDA and CDR2 is SQIVND (reference sequence). Here the CDR3 reads CASSRRQADQPQHF. CDR3 sequence (DNA): TGTGCCAGTAGTCGGCGACAGGCGGATCAGCCCCAGCATTTT.

The J gene is TRBJ1-5, the V gene TRBV6-1; D call uncertain. CDR1 and CDR2 (germline): MNHNS, SASEGT. There are 14 residues in the CDR3. V dropped 1 base and J dropped 1 base, with 5 bases sitting between them. The CDR3 spells CASSEGSSNQPQHF. The CDR3 DNA reads as TGTGCCAGCAGTGAAGGATCCAGCAATCAGCCCCAGCATTTT.

J is TRBJ2-1 and V is TRBV29-1; perhaps D is TRBD1 or TRBD2 (5 bases each). CDR1 is SQVTM and CDR2 is ANQGSEA in the germline V gene. CDR3 length equals 15 residues. Trimming shortened V by 6 bases and J by 0 bases, and 15 bases separated the two germline ends. The CDR3 DNA follows: TGCAGCGTCCCGGGACGAGCGGCCTCCTACAATGAGCAGTTCTTC. This sequence encodes CSVPGRAASYNEQFF.

The rearrangement uses TRBV21-1 and TRBJ2-7; the table assigns TRBD2, which was not confirmed against the DNA. TRBV21-1 is described as a pseudogene. The CDR3 spans 14 residues. Written as DNA, the CDR3 is TGTGCCAGCAGCAAAGAAGACTGCACCTACGAGCAGTACTTC. It translates to CASSKEDCTYEQYF.

The CDR3 region is CASSQDPGYGYTF. The DNA of the CDR3 is TGTGCCAGCAGCCAAGATCCGGGGTACGGCTACACCTTC. The V call is TRBV4-2, the J call TRBJ1-2; D is unclear. This CDR3 has 13 residues. Per the germline V gene, CDR1 is LGHNA and CDR2 is YNFKEQ. The V gene lost 0 bases and the J gene lost 8 bases, with 10 bases spanning the gap.